Listed here is a single TCR beta chain. The target antigen is unknown. The record originates from a study of blood T cells in healthy people across ages. PBMCs were isolated at a quantity of at least 7 million per sample. The study, taken as a whole, reports: Bulk PBMC profiling left naive and antigen-experienced comparisons inconclusive. Aged donors had fewer naive CD4+ cells and lower diversity than long-lived donors. Significant beta diversity loss was already apparent by age 40, declining roughly linearly.

The CDR3 is 12 residues long. V was cut by 4 bases and J by 7 bases, with 11 bases left in between. Germline CDR1 is LGHDT and CDR2 is YNNKEL (reference sequence). With a J-beta primer mix and a sample-barcoded 5' primer, a second PCR ran 7 to 11 cycles. From the 5' RACE reads, TCRdb called clonotypes with MiXCR, one entry per CDR3 protein. Of approximately 900,000 distinct CDR3 sequences in the sample, around 46% were seen once. The chain carries TRBV3-1 and TRBJ2-7; D is uncertain. Material: blood. This TCR came from a man under 40 in good health. This CDR3 reads CASSPQMGEQYF. In DNA form, the CDR3 reads TGTGCCAGCAGCCCGCAGATGGGAGAGCAGTACTTC.